The present T cell receptor beta chain was sequenced within a study of graft-versus-host responses after intestinal transplantation. The germline V gene encodes CDR1 MGHRA and CDR2 YSYEKL. The V end was cut by 3 bases, the J end by 7 bases, with 30 bases between. The CDR3 sequence is 19 residues long. Profiled with immunoSEQ multiplex PCR; TCRdb holds only in-frame clones, not every one. This table holds tens of thousands of clones, about 90% found once. The sequence was obtained from a human patient who received an intestinal transplant, so some T cells may come from the graft donor. The input for sequencing was PBMCs, taken 650 to 670 days after intestinal transplant. The chain links TRBV4-1 to TRBJ1-2, with D perhaps TRBD1 (6 bases). CDR3 amino acids: CASSHLGSGNLGGLPGYTF. CDR3 DNA sequence: TGCGCCAGCAGCCACCTGGGGTCAGGGAATCTAGGGGGACTGCCTGGCTACACCTTC.